This T cell receptor (beta chain) was obtained from a study of post-analysis software for immune sequencing data. Study conclusions and caveats: With TRBV5-6, TRBV5-1 and TRBV20-1 included, about five TRBV segments were more frequent in patients than in controls. Batch-matched samples strongly co-clustered by F measure. The study found significantly lower normalized Chao1 diversity in multiple sclerosis patients than in controls.

In regard to this clonotype: The target antigen is unknown.

The library was made from cDNA and included unique molecular identifiers. MiXCR, run by TCRdb on the PCR reads, gives a single entry per CDR3 protein. The sample lists some 690,000 distinct CDR3 sequences, roughly 27% seen once, with roughly 0.53% in the top ten. The CDR3 runs 13 residues. V gave up 6 bases and J gave up 8 bases; unmatched junction bases: 6. Germline V gene lookup returns CDR1 SGHTA and CDR2 FQGNSA. Sequencing was performed on blood. The chain has TRBV7-2 and TRBJ2-1, with 8 bases aligning to TRBD2. The clonotype originates from a girl under 18 with multiple sclerosis. CDR3 in amino acids: CASSTGRGDEQFF. The CDR3 bases are TGTGCCAGCAGTACCGGGAGGGGGGATGAGCAGTTCTTC.